This T cell receptor beta chain was sequenced for a study of blood T cell repertoires in COVID-19. Across the whole study: Sample material is recorded as cDNA or gDNA derived from T cells, B-cell-depleted T cells, or PBMCs.

CDR1 and CDR2 (germline): MNHEY, SVGEGT. The CDR3 contains 14 residues. V was pared by 5 bases and J by 2 bases, with 7 bases between. Authors' methods: By means of reference gene primer amplification, nucleated cell counts were estimated. The repertoire was sequenced with immunoSEQ multiplex PCR; TCRdb's copy has only in-frame clones and lacks some. The DNA was the basis for D and trimming; V, J and clone size are from that table. The sample records about 46,000 clones, around 86% being singletons. The receptor's source is a human donor in a cohort sampled during active COVID-19. The gene calls are TRBV6-2 or TRBV6-3 and TRBJ2-6, with D tentatively TRBD2 (6 bases). Input material: peripheral blood. DNA for the CDR3: TGTGCCAGCAGTACGGGGGCTGGGGCCAACGTCCTGACTTTC. It codes for CASSTGAGANVLTF.